The clone carrying this TCR beta chain appeared a few times. Its specificity is not known. The CDR3 sequence is 11 residues long. Germline V gene sequence: CDR1 SGHTS, CDR2 YDEGEE. V lost 4 bases and J lost 6, with 8 bases in between. Treatment noted: oral pan-JAK inhibitor, 5-10 mg twice daily. This record comes from a study of CD8+ T cells in alopecia areata. Overall study: Dosing spanned 6 to 18 months on tofacitinib, then 6 months off drug.

In each case, RNA was isolated and then reverse transcribed into cDNA as the sequencing template. Libraries were prepared by immunoSEQ multiplex PCR; TCRdb keeps only in-frame clonotypes and omits some of them. The table records some 150,000 clones, roughly 52% of them present only once. The study, taken as a whole, reports: Possibly because of HLA-related factors, TCR sharing was less clear across patients than in mice. Association of baseline CD8+ expansion with response is uncertain owing to one nonresponder. Many expanded lesional clones persisted during tofacitinib (in both scalp and blood).

V is TRBV5-8 and J is TRBJ2-7; D unclear. This TCR came from a human donor with alopecia areata. Here the sequenced sample was CD8+ T cells sorted from blood, taken at week 4, from a patient treated with tofacitinib. The CDR3 DNA reads TGTGCCAGCAGCGTTAGCCCCGAGCAGTACTTC. Protein sequence: CASSVSPEQYF.